The 26 T cell receptor beta chains given below trace back to one sample, sequenced in a study of blood T cell repertoires in COVID-19. Clones were read by immunoSEQ multiplex PCR, and TCRdb kept only the in-frame ones, dropping some. The sample holds 45,000 to 65,000 clones, around four fifths seen once. Sequencing was done on a sample of peripheral blood. The receptor set was obtained from a young man with COVID-19, enrolled during active disease.

The rearrangement joins TRBV2 to TRBJ1-1; 9 bases fit TRBD1. In germline, CDR1 is SNHLY, CDR2 FYNNEI. V was clipped by 5 bases and J by 7 bases; unmatched bases: 5. The CDR3 length is 13 residues. CDR3 sequence (DNA): TGTGCCAGCAGTAGGGACAGGGAATATGAAGCTTTCTTT. Its translation: CASSRDREYEAFF.

The genes are TRBV11-3 and TRBJ2-3, with 11 bases that match TRBD2. The V and J ends lost 5 bases and 3 bases, in that order; junction bases with no gene match: 7. Germline V gives CDR1 SGHNT, CDR2 YENEEA. The CDR3 runs to 16 residues. CDR3 sequence reads: CASSPTSGSLTDTQYF. The CDR3 DNA sequence: TGTGCCAGCAGCCCCACTAGCGGGAGCTTAACAGATACGCAGTATTTT.

The rearrangement links TRBV27 to TRBJ1-1; TRBD1 matches 10 bases. The CDR3 consists of 15 residues. Germline assignment: CDR1 MNHEY and CDR2 SMNVEV (reference sequence). Trimming took 8 bases from V and 4 from J; bases not matched to a gene: 10. Here the CDR3 reads CASQPSGTGVTEAFF. CDR3 bases: TGTGCCAGCCAACCGTCCGGGACAGGGGTCACTGAAGCTTTCTTT.

This clone was seen just once. V is TRBV5-8 and J is TRBJ2-1; TRBD1 might be the D (5 bases). CDR1 and CDR2 from the germline V gene are SGHTS and YDEGEE. The germline V and J ends were trimmed by 4 bases and 6 bases, with 17 bases remaining between them. The CDR3 loop spans 15 amino acids. This chain's CDR3 is CASSVLDTLPNEQFF. The CDR3 DNA sequence: TGTGCCAGCAGCGTCCTGGACACTTTACCCAATGAGCAGTTCTTC.

This chain joins TRBV9 and TRBJ1-2; D perhaps matches TRBD1 (6 bases). CDR1 and CDR2 from the germline V gene are SGDLS and YYNGEE. This CDR3 region has 13 residues. The V gene lost 5 bases and the J gene lost 6 bases, with 14 bases spanning the gap. The CDR3 here is CASRGPRGDGYTF. The CDR3 nucleotides read TGTGCCAGCAGAGGGCCCAGGGGCGATGGCTACACCTTC.

V and J are TRBV10-3 and TRBJ2-7; weak D call: TRBD2 (5 bases). V was cut by 10 bases and J by 7 bases, with 17 bases left in between. Germline V gene data show CDR1 as ENHRY and CDR2 as SYGVKD. The CDR3 runs to 12 residues. Written as DNA, the CDR3 is TGTGCCACCAGCGGTGCCGGTGGTGAGCAGTACTTC. Translated: CATSGAGGEQYF.

This clone was seen only a few times. The sample has other DNA sequences that encode this CDR3 too. The chain has TRBV29-1 and TRBJ1-3, with D perhaps matching TRBD1 (6 bases). V lost 1 base and J lost 4, with 8 bases in between. There are 13 residues in the CDR3. The germline V gene has CDR1 SQVTM and CDR2 ANQGSEA. The CDR3 DNA reads TGCAGCGTTGAAGGAGGGGGAGGAAACACCATATATTTT. The encoded protein is CSVEGGGGNTIYF.

This clone appeared a few times. J is TRBJ1-2 and V is TRBV24-1; 9 bases are a match to TRBD1. Trimming cost V 3 bases and J 6 bases; bases outside gene matches: 1. CDR1 KGHDR and CDR2 SFDVKD come from the germline V gene. The CDR3 runs 13 residues. CDR3 sequence (DNA): TGTGCCACCAGTGATCGGACAGGGGATGGCTACACCTTC. Its protein product is CATSDRTGDGYTF.

This sequence joins TRBV28 and TRBJ2-7; 7 bases map to TRBD2. The CDR3 sequence is 14 residues long. J gave up 3 bases and V 0 bases, and 2 bases lay outside the gene matches. Germline V lookup: CDR1 MDHEN, CDR2 SYDVKM. CDR3 in amino acids: CASSLWGEGYEQYF. The CDR3 DNA reads as TGTGCCAGCAGTTTATGGGGGGAGGGCTACGAGCAGTACTTC.

V and J are TRBV3-1 (or the pseudogene TRBV3-2) and TRBJ2-5, with D hard to call. V lost 3 bases and J 5 bases, leaving 4 bases between the germline ends. CDR3 length: 11 residues. CDR1 and CDR2 (germline): LGHDT, YNNKEL (reference sequence). The CDR3 sequence: CASSHGETQYF. Here the CDR3 DNA reads TGTGCCAGCAGCCACGGTGAGACCCAGTACTTC.

The chain couples TRBV7-2 to TRBJ2-1; 7 bases match TRBD1. The CDR3 is made up of 15 amino acids. Germline V gives CDR1 SGHTA, CDR2 FQGNSA. V lost 2 bases, J lost 6 bases, and 7 bases stayed unmatched. The chain's CDR3 is CASSLWETGSNEQFF. For the CDR3, the DNA is TGTGCCAGCAGCTTATGGGAGACAGGGTCCAATGAGCAGTTCTTC.

The chain carries TRBV6-2 or TRBV6-3 and TRBJ2-1, with 8 bases matching TRBD2. The CDR3 covers 14 residues. V was pared by 2 bases and J by 6 bases, with 3 bases of the junction left unmatched. The germline gives CDR1 MNHEY, CDR2 SVGEGT. For the CDR3, the DNA is TGTGCCAGCAGTTACCAGACTAGCGCCAATGAGCAGTTCTTC. Translated: CASSYQTSANEQFF.

The chain combines TRBV4-1 with TRBJ2-7; D is undetermined. The length of the CDR3 is 16 residues. From germline, CDR1 is MGHRA and CDR2 YSYEKL. The V end lost 1 base, the J end lost 1 base, and 14 bases lay between the germline ends. CDR3 in amino acids: CASSQAPRAPSYEQYF. The CDR3 coding sequence is TGCGCCAGCAGCCAAGCTCCCAGAGCGCCTTCCTACGAGCAGTACTTC.

The V gene is TRBV19, the J gene TRBJ2-3; 13 positions agree with TRBD2. J gave up 6 bases and V 5 bases, and 8 bases lay outside the gene matches. The CDR3 length is 16 residues. Germline CDR1 is LNHDA and CDR2 is SQIVND (reference sequence). The CDR3 region has the DNA TGTGCCAGTAGTCCTACTAGCGGGAGGGCCGAGGATACGCAGTATTTT. As protein: CASSPTSGRAEDTQYF. The whole variable domain, remainder taken from reference TRBV19 and TRBJ2-3, is DGGITQSPKYLFRKEGQNVTLSCEQNLNHDAMYWYRQDPGQGLRLIYYSQIVNDFQKGDIAEGYSVSREKKESFPLTVTSAQKNPTAFYLCASSPTSGRAEDTQYFGPGTRLTVL.

This chain uses TRBV27 with TRBJ2-1, with D perhaps TRBD1 (6 bases). Trimming shortened V by 3 bases and J by 6 bases, and 15 bases separated the two germline ends. Looked up from germline, CDR1 is MNHEY and CDR2 is SMNVEV (reference sequence). The CDR3 extends over 15 amino acids. CDR3 sequence: CASSFRGRVGNEQFF. DNA for the CDR3: TGTGCCAGCAGTTTCAGGGGAAGGGTTGGCAATGAGCAGTTCTTC.

V is TRBV7-8 and J is TRBJ1-3; D possibly corresponds to TRBD1 (6 bases). The germline V and J ends were trimmed by 5 bases and 0 bases, with 8 bases remaining between them. The length of the CDR3 is 14 residues. Germline V CDR1 and CDR2: SGHVS, FQNEAQ. Here the CDR3 DNA reads TGTGCCAGCAGCAGCAGGGGCTCTGGAAACACCATATATTTT. This encodes CASSSRGSGNTIYF.

This clone showed up just a few times. This chain connects TRBV28 to TRBJ1-6; D gene uncertain. The CDR3 is 14 residues long. The V end lost 5 bases, the J end lost 7 bases, and 12 bases lay between the germline ends. From germline, CDR1 is MDHEN and CDR2 SYDVKM. The CDR3 protein is CASSELERNSPLHF. For the CDR3, the DNA is TGTGCCAGCAGTGAACTCGAGAGGAATTCACCCCTCCACTTT.

The V gene is TRBV28, the J gene TRBJ2-3, with 7 nucleotides matching TRBD2. Trimming at V came to 4 bases and at J to 2 bases, leaving 3 bases not matched to a gene. Germline V CDR1 and CDR2: MDHEN, SYDVKM. This CDR3 has 14 residues. The CDR3 nucleotides read TGTGCCAGCAGTTCCGGGACTACCACAGATACGCAGTATTTT. It translates to CASSSGTTTDTQYF.

The V call is TRBV29-1, the J call TRBJ2-3, with D possibly being TRBD2 (7 bases). The germline V gene has CDR1 SQVTM and CDR2 ANQGSEA. The CDR3 is 14 amino acids. V dropped 6 bases and J dropped 3 bases, with 16 bases sitting between them. The CDR3 is CSVGGRQRTDTQYF. CDR3 coding DNA: TGCAGCGTGGGGGGGCGTCAGCGGACAGATACGCAGTATTTT.

This chain joins TRBV29-1 and TRBJ1-5; a possible D gene is TRBD1 (5 bases). Trimming pared 4 bases from V and 4 bases from J, leaving 11 bases between. Germline V gives CDR1 SQVTM, CDR2 ANQGSEA. This CDR3 spans 13 amino acids. In DNA form, the CDR3 reads TGCAGCGTTGGCGCACAGGAGAATCAGCCCCAGCATTTT. Translating gives CSVGAQENQPQHF.

This clone was seen a single time. The chain employs TRBV18 and TRBJ1-1, with D hard to call. Germline V gene data show CDR1 as KGHSH and CDR2 as LQKENI. V dropped 4 bases and J dropped 1 base, with 10 bases sitting between them. This CDR3 is built from 14 residues. CDR3 in DNA: TGTGCCAGCTCACTCAACCCCGGGAACACTGAAGCTTTCTTT. The encoded protein is CASSLNPGNTEAFF. Looking up the rest from reference TRBV18 and TRBJ1-1 gives the full variable domain: NAGVMQNPRHLVRRRGQEARLRCSPMKGHSHVYWYRQLPEEGLKFMVYLQKENIIDESGMPKERFSAEFPKEGPSILRIQQVVRGDSAAYFCASSLNPGNTEAFFGQGTRLTVV.

This clone was observed a single time. CDR3 residues: CATPSGHRWNEQFF. In nucleotides, the CDR3 is TGTGCCACCCCGTCCGGACATCGGTGGAATGAGCAGTTCTTC. The chain uses TRBV24-1 and TRBJ2-1; D may be TRBD1 (5 bases). Germline loops: CDR1 KGHDR, CDR2 SFDVKD. Trimming stripped 9 bases from V and 7 bases from J, with 18 bases between. The CDR3 length is 14 residues.

The rearrangement joins TRBV30 to TRBJ2-1, with 7 bases lining up with TRBD2. With V trimmed by 4 bases and J by 6 bases, 9 bases remained unmatched. Germline CDR1 reads GTSNPN; CDR2 reads SVGIG (reference sequence). This CDR3 spans 14 amino acids. The CDR3 coding sequence is TGTGCCTGGATAGGGAGGGACCCCTTCAATGAGCAGTTCTTC. Encoded protein: CAWIGRDPFNEQFF.

The chain is built from TRBV19 and TRBJ1-1; tentative D call: TRBD1 (6 bases). Germline CDR1 LNHDA, CDR2 SQIVND (reference sequence). The ends were cut back, 6 bases at V and 2 bases at J, with 13 bases in the middle. The CDR3 has 14 residues. CDR3 in DNA: TGTGCCAGTAGCCAACAGGGTATTAACACTGAAGCTTTCTTT. It specifies CASSQQGINTEAFF.

The chain is built from TRBV5-1 and TRBJ2-6; 8 bases are shared with TRBD1. Germline CDR1 SGHRS, CDR2 YFSETQ. J lost 2 bases, V lost 3 bases, and 10 bases had no gene match. The CDR3 contains 18 residues. CDR3 bases: TGCGCCAGCAGCTCTTACAGGGGGTCGGGCACTGGGGCCAACGTCCTGACTTTC. This sequence encodes CASSSYRGSGTGANVLTF.

The rearrangement links TRBV6-5 to TRBJ2-1, with TRBD2 matching 16 bases. With 7 bases clipped from V and 9 bases from J, the junction kept 6 bases outside the gene matches. Germline-derived CDR1 and CDR2 are MNHEY and SVGAGI. The CDR3 has 15 amino acids. CDR3 region: CASIRGTSGRGEQFF. The CDR3 nucleotides are TGTGCCAGCATAAGGGGGACTAGCGGGAGGGGTGAGCAGTTCTTC.